The rows below give T cell receptor beta chains drawn from one sample of a study of T cell clonotyping in hematopoietic cell transplantation. Assay: immunoSEQ multiplex PCR; the TCRdb copy retains only in-frame clones and omits some. The repertoire holds 25,000 to 35,000 clones, with 60% to 80% as singletons. Source: peripheral blood mononuclear cells, taken before stem cell transplant. The origin of the receptors is a man in his fifties or sixties with myelodysplastic syndrome. Some clones in this sample may be carry-over from other donors' samples. Both conserved end residues are part of each CDR3. The D gene is left open where the match is weak. Not all rows give a size; the values are once, few, many and, for expanded clones, a class.

J gene | D gene | clone size | V gene | CDR3 DNA | CDR3 protein
TRBJ2-1 | TRBD1 | . | TRBV4-1 | TGCGCCAGCAGCCAAGTCGGACAGGGGCCCTACAATGAGCAGTTCTTC | CASSQVGQGPYNEQFF
TRBJ1-1 | . | . | TRBV19 | TGTGCCAGTAGTACGTTGACAGGATTAGGAACTGAAGCTTTCTTT | CASSTLTGLGTEAFF
TRBJ1-2 | TRBD1 | few | TRBV4-1 | TGCGCCAGCAGCCAAGAAGGTGGGACAGGGTTTGACGGCTACACCTTC | CASSQEGGTGFDGYTF
TRBJ2-5 | TRBD2 | . | TRBV9 | TGTGCCAGCAGCACAGAACTAGCGGGGGTGGAGACCCAGTACTTC | CASSTELAGVETQYF
TRBJ1-5 | TRBD1 | . | TRBV30 | TGTGCCTGGGGGACAGACAATCAGCCCCAGCATTTT | CAWGTDNQPQHF
TRBJ2-1 | TRBD1 | . | TRBV29-1 | TGCAGCGTTGATTACAGGGGGCCCTACAATGAGCAGTTCTTC | CSVDYRGPYNEQFF
TRBJ1-3 | . | . | TRBV28 | TGTGCCAGCAGTTTAGTGGGACTCGGAAACACCATATATTTT | CASSLVGLGNTIYF
TRBJ1-1 | . | . | TRBV30 | TGTGCCTGGAGTGTAAGGGGACGTAACACTGAAGCTTTCTTT | CAWSVRGRNTEAFF
TRBJ2-5 | TRBD2 | . | TRBV5-4 | TGTGCCAGCAGCGGGACTAGCGGGGGGGCAGAGACCCAGTACTTC | CASSGTSGGAETQYF
TRBJ1-2 | TRBD1 | . | TRBV6-5 | TGTGCCAGCAGTTTAGGGGGCGCCGATTATGGCTACACCTTC | CASSLGGADYGYTF
TRBJ1-2 | TRBD1 | few | TRBV19 | TGTGCCAGTAGTATTCTTCCGGGACAGGCCCGCCTTGGCTACACCTTC | CASSILPGQARLGYTF
TRBJ2-1 | . | . | TRBV11-3 | TGTGCCAGCAGCTTAGACGGGGGATTGTACAATGAGCAGTTCTTC | CASSLDGGLYNEQFF
TRBJ1-4 | . | . | TRBV4-3 | TGCGCCAGCAGCCAAGAAGGGGGGGAGGGAAAACTGTTTTTT | CASSQEGGEGKLFF
TRBJ2-3 | TRBD1 | . | TRBV19 | TGTGCCAGTTCGGGACAGGGGGGCACAGATACGCAGTATTTT | CASSGQGGTDTQYF
TRBJ2-7 | . | . | TRBV5-1 | TGCGCCAGCAGCTTAGACGGCACATCCTACGAGCAGTACTTC | CASSLDGTSYEQYF
TRBJ1-5 | . | . | TRBV6-1 | TGTGCCAGCAGTGAAAATAGTGGGGGGAGAAGCAATCAGCCCCAGCATTTT | CASSENSGGRSNQPQHF
TRBJ2-7 | TRBD1 | . | TRBV30 | TGTGCCGAACAGGGACAGGGGACCTACGAGCAGTACTTC | CAEQGQGTYEQYF
TRBJ1-1 | . | medium-sized | TRBV5-4 | TGTGCCAGCAGCTTGGAGGACACTGAGCCAACTGAAGCTTTCTTT | CASSLEDTEPTEAFF
TRBJ2-2 | . | few | TRBV7-6 | TGTGCCAGCAGCTTAGCCACCGGGGAGCTGTTTTTT | CASSLATGELFF
TRBJ2-3 | . | . | TRBV4-1 | TGCGCCAGCAGCCAAGATACAGGGAAGGCGCAGTATTTT | CASSQDTGKAQYF
TRBJ1-6 | . | . | TRBV6-6 | TGTGCCAGCAGTTACTCGACGGCCGAAATTCACCTCCACTTT | CASSYSTAEIHLHF
TRBJ1-4 | . | . | TRBV6-5 | TGTGCCACAGCCGCACAGAAGAATGAAAAACTGTTTTTT | CATAAQKNEKLFF
TRBJ2-5 | . | once | TRBV14 | TGTGCCAGCAGCCAGGGACTGGGGACAGCCCAAGAGACCCAGTACTTC | CASSQGLGTAQETQYF
TRBJ2-1 | . | . | TRBV7-3 | TGTGCCAGCAGCTTATCTGCCGGGACATATGTTGAGCAGTTCTTC | CASSLSAGTYVEQFF
TRBJ2-3 | . | . | TRBV30 | TGTGCCTGGAGTAAGGGGGTCTCGAGCACAGATACGCAGTATTTT | CAWSKGVSSTDTQYF
TRBJ2-1 | . | . | TRBV19 | TGTGCCGCCTGGGGGGGGGCTGAGCAGTTCTTC | CAAWGGAEQFF
TRBJ2-7 | . | . | TRBV30 | TGTGCCTGGACAGGGTCGAGCTACGAGCAGTACTTC | CAWTGSSYEQYF
TRBJ2-6 | TRBD2 | . | TRBV11-2 | TGTGCCAGCAGCCTAGTCTGGGGGGGAGGGGCCAACGTCCTGACTTTC | CASSLVWGGGANVLTF
TRBJ2-1 | . | . | TRBV2 | TGTGCCAGCAAGCTCCTGGGAGACGAGCAGTTCTTC | CASKLLGDEQFF
TRBJ2-1 | TRBD2 | . | TRBV30 | TGTGCCTGGAGTTCATTAGGACTAGCGGGAGATCGGGAGCAGTTCTTC | CAWSSLGLAGDREQFF
TRBJ2-7 | . | few | TRBV7-2 | TGTGCCAGCAGCTCCCACCGGGAACACTACGAGCAGTACTTC | CASSSHREHYEQYF
TRBJ1-5 | . | . | TRBV30 | TGTGCCTGGAACGTTTTGGGGGGAAATCAGCCCCAGCATTTT | CAWNVLGGNQPQHF
TRBJ1-2 | . | . | TRBV4-3 | TGCGCCAGCAGCCAAGATTCCAGGCTTGACTATGGCTACACCTTC | CASSQDSRLDYGYTF
TRBJ2-3 | . | . | TRBV9 | TGTGCCAGCAGCGTGGCCCTGGGGGATACGCAGTATTTT | CASSVALGDTQYF
TRBJ2-5 | . | few | TRBV30 | TGTGCCTGGGACCGGGACGGGGAGACCCAGTACTTC | CAWDRDGETQYF
TRBJ1-2 | . | . | TRBV30 | TGTGCCTGGATCCAGACAGCAAACTATGGCTACACCTTC | CAWIQTANYGYTF
TRBJ2-5 | . | . | TRBV30 | TGTGCCTGGAGGATAAAGGGGCAAGAGACCCAGTACTTC | CAWRIKGQETQYF
TRBJ1-2 | . | . | TRBV6-1 | TGTGCCAGCATACGGGGGGAGGTCGCTAACTATGGCTACACCTTC | CASIRGEVANYGYTF
TRBJ1-1 | . | . | TRBV29-1 | TGCAGCTCCCATACGAACACTGAAGCTTTCTTT | CSSHTNTEAFF
TRBJ2-7 | . | . | TRBV27 | TGTGCCAGCAATCGGTGGGGTGGAGATCAAGCCGAGCAGTACTTC | CASNRWGGDQAEQYF
TRBJ2-2 | TRBD1 | . | TRBV10-3 | TGTGCCATCACCCCGGACAGGGCCACCGGGGAGCTGTTTTTT | CAITPDRATGELFF
TRBJ1-5 | . | few | TRBV5-4 | TGTGCCAGCAGCCAGGACAGTCAGCCCCAGCATTTT | CASSQDSQPQHF
TRBJ1-2 | . | few | TRBV10-3 | TGTGCCATCAGTGATATCGAGGGTTCTAACTATGGCTACACCTTC | CAISDIEGSNYGYTF
TRBJ2-7 | . | . | TRBV6-5 | TGTGCCAGCAGTTACTCAGGCAGTTTATACGAGCAGTACTTC | CASSYSGSLYEQYF
TRBJ2-7 | . | . | TRBV7-7 | TGTGCCAGCAGCTTAGATACCTACTACGAGCAGTACTTC | CASSLDTYYEQYF
TRBJ2-7 | TRBD2 | . | TRBV6-1 | TGTGCCAGCAGGTCGACTAGCGGGTCCTACGAGCAGTACTTC | CASRSTSGSYEQYF